The 24 T cell receptor beta chains reported below all come from one sample, sequenced in a study of blood T cell repertoires in COVID-19. Measured with immunoSEQ multiplex PCR; TCRdb has only the in-frame clones, and not every one. This table holds a few hundred thousand clones, around 87% found once. The source material was peripheral blood. These TCRs come from a man between 60 and 75 years old with acute or convalescent COVID-19.

V gene TRBV11-1 combines with J gene TRBJ2-5; D uncertain. The V end lost 4 bases, the J end lost 4 bases, and 4 bases lay between the germline ends. Germline loops: CDR1 SGHAT, CDR2 FQDESV (reference sequence). The CDR3 is made up of 11 amino acids. CDR3 in DNA: TGTGCCAGCAGCTCTGTAGAGACCCAGTACTTC. Protein product: CASSSVETQYF.

The DNA for the CDR3 is TGTGCCAGTAGTCCGGGACAGAGCCATTCACCCCTCCACTTT. It codes for CASSPGQSHSPLHF. The chain combines TRBV19 with TRBJ1-6, with 7 nucleotides matching TRBD1. With 5 bases clipped from V and 8 bases from J, the junction kept 6 bases outside the gene matches. Germline V CDR1 and CDR2: LNHDA, SQIVND (reference sequence). CDR3 size: 14 residues.

This clone was recorded only once. The chain uses TRBV19 and TRBJ1-2, with D possibly being TRBD1 (6 bases). V was cut by 0 bases and J by 8 bases, with 19 bases left in between. The length of the CDR3 is 16 residues. Germline loops: CDR1 LNHDA, CDR2 SQIVND (reference sequence). CDR3 coding DNA: TGTGCCAGTAGTATAGACCGGGACATTAAAGAGGGGGGCTACACCTTC. Translation gives CASSIDRDIKEGGYTF.

V and J are TRBV5-1 and TRBJ2-3; TRBD2 matches at 9 bases. Germline CDR1 reads SGHRS; CDR2 reads YFSETQ. The CDR3 loop spans 16 amino acids. The V gene end was trimmed by 4 bases and the J gene end by 1 base; junction bases not matched to a gene: 7. The chain's CDR3 is CASSPRASGGTDTQYF. In DNA form, the CDR3 reads TGCGCCAGCAGCCCCCGTGCTAGCGGGGGCACAGATACGCAGTATTTT.

V gene TRBV4-3 combines with J gene TRBJ2-6; 9 nucleotides line up with TRBD1. The CDR3 sequence is 20 residues long. Germline assignment: CDR1 LGHNA and CDR2 YSLEER. V lost 4 bases to trimming and J lost 0 bases; unmatched junction nucleotides: 13. The CDR3, as DNA: TGCGCCAGCAGCCGCCAACATCCCGGGACAGGGTACTCTGGGGCCAACGTCCTGACTTTC. Encoded protein: CASSRQHPGTGYSGANVLTF.

This sequence joins TRBV28 and TRBJ2-1; 7 nucleotides align to TRBD1. Germline-derived CDR1 and CDR2 are MDHEN and SYDVKM. The junction had 2 bases not matched to a gene; V was cut back by 2 bases and J by 1 base. The CDR3 covers 15 residues. CDR3 sequence: CASSLRDRSYNEQFF. The CDR3 DNA follows: TGTGCCAGCAGTTTAAGGGACAGATCCTACAATGAGCAGTTCTTC.

The rearrangement joins TRBV5-1 to TRBJ2-7; a possible D gene is TRBD1 (6 bases). The CDR3 loop spans 12 amino acids. Trimming took off 4 bases at V and 5 bases at J, with 10 bases between the two ends. Germline V gene sequence: CDR1 SGHRS, CDR2 YFSETQ. This chain's CDR3 is CASSIRGDEQYF. The DNA of the CDR3 is TGCGCCAGCAGCATCAGGGGTGACGAGCAGTACTTC.

The chain combines TRBV19 with TRBJ1-1; D is ambiguous. From germline, CDR1 is LNHDA and CDR2 SQIVND (reference sequence). The V and J ends lost 7 bases and 7 bases respectively, with 22 bases between them. This CDR3 region has 15 residues. Here the CDR3 DNA reads TGTGCCAGTATGAGTGCATTGGGAGTAGGTGGTGAAGCTTTCTTT. Its protein is CASMSALGVGGEAFF.

The gene calls are TRBV6-2 or TRBV6-3 and TRBJ1-2, with 7 bases lining up with TRBD1. The V gene's germline CDR1 is MNHEY and CDR2 SVGEGT. CDR3 length: 14 residues. V lost 5 bases and J lost 4; bases outside the gene matches: 7. The CDR3 DNA sequence: TGTGCCAGCAGTGCCGGGGGACAGTTCTATGGCTACACCTTC. Its protein is CASSAGGQFYGYTF.

This chain uses TRBV4-3 with TRBJ2-5; tentative D call: TRBD2 (5 bases). V lost 0 bases and J 2 bases, leaving 10 bases between the germline ends. This CDR3 has 15 residues. Germline V CDR1 and CDR2: LGHNA, YSLEER. CDR3 protein: CASSQDGRLQETQYF. CDR3 nucleotides: TGCGCCAGCAGCCAAGATGGGAGACTGCAAGAGACCCAGTACTTC.

The V call is TRBV14, the J call TRBJ1-2; D not resolved. Germline V gene lookup returns CDR1 SGHDN and CDR2 FVKESK. Trimming removed 1 base at V and 5 bases at J, with 8 bases between. This CDR3 spans 13 amino acids. The DNA for the CDR3 is TGTGCCAGCAGCCAAGTAATAGCGTATGGCTACACCTTC. Encoded protein: CASSQVIAYGYTF.

This chain connects TRBV28 to TRBJ2-7; no firm D call. The CDR3 length is 15 residues. Trimming shortened V by 7 bases and J by 0 bases, and 16 bases separated the two germline ends. Germline V lookup: CDR1 MDHEN, CDR2 SYDVKM. This chain's CDR3 is CASITSGSTSYEQYF. The DNA of the CDR3 is TGTGCCAGCATCACTTCGGGTTCTACCTCCTACGAGCAGTACTTC.

V usage is TRBV4-3 and J usage is TRBJ2-1, with 11 nucleotides matching TRBD2. Germline-derived CDR1 and CDR2 are LGHNA and YSLEER. The CDR3 totals 18 residues. J was trimmed by 4 bases and V by 4 bases; bases with no gene match: 12. The chain's CDR3 is CASSRRPLSSGGYNEQFF. In DNA, the CDR3 is TGCGCCAGCAGCCGAAGACCCCTCTCTAGCGGGGGGTACAATGAGCAGTTCTTC.

The rearrangement uses TRBV19 and TRBJ2-6, with D unclear. CDR1 is LNHDA, CDR2 SQIVND, per germline (reference sequence). V gave up 9 bases and J gave up 4 bases, with 19 bases separating them. The CDR3 is 16 residues long. The CDR3 here is CASWSYANMGANVLTF. CDR3 sequence (DNA): TGTGCCAGCTGGTCGTACGCTAATATGGGGGCCAACGTCCTGACTTTC.

This clone was observed a single time. The J gene is TRBJ1-3, the V gene TRBV18; D is unresolved. CDR1 and CDR2 (germline): KGHSH, LQKENI. V was cut by 2 bases and J by 3 bases, with 14 bases left in between. The CDR3 has 16 amino acids. CDR3 in amino acids: CASSPKAAVGGNTIYF. Here the CDR3 DNA reads TGTGCCAGCTCACCAAAGGCCGCGGTGGGTGGAAACACCATATATTTT.

The rearrangement joins TRBV6-5 to TRBJ1-2; perhaps TRBD1 as D (6 bases). V gave up 6 bases and J gave up 0 bases, with 8 bases separating them. Germline CDR1 reads MNHEY; CDR2 reads SVGAGI. The CDR3 has 13 amino acids. The CDR3 DNA is TGTGCCAGCAGCAGGGGAGCTAACTATGGCTACACCTTC. Its protein product is CASSRGANYGYTF.

V and J are TRBV11-2 and TRBJ1-1; D not resolved. Looked up from germline, CDR1 is SGHAT and CDR2 is FQNNGV. The CDR3 sequence is 15 residues long. V was shortened by 3 bases and J by 0 bases, with 11 bases between the two germline ends. The CDR3 DNA reads as TGTGCCAGCAGCTTCGCGGGAGGTATGAACACTGAAGCTTTCTTT. It specifies CASSFAGGMNTEAFF.

The chain carries TRBV28 and TRBJ1-1; 8 bases fit TRBD1. This CDR3 spans 15 amino acids. CDR1 and CDR2 (germline): MDHEN, SYDVKM. Trimming at V came to 3 bases and at J to 3 bases, leaving 6 bases not matched to a gene. The CDR3 spells CASSFPRGLDTEAFF. CDR3 nucleotides: TGTGCCAGCAGTTTCCCCAGGGGGCTGGACACTGAAGCTTTCTTT.

The V and J genes are TRBV7-8 and TRBJ2-1; 9 nucleotides line up with TRBD1. CDR1 and CDR2 (germline): SGHVS, FQNEAQ. This CDR3 contains 17 residues. The J segment lost 6 bases and the V segment lost 5 bases, leaving 14 bases of the junction unmatched. The CDR3 reads CASSQTGGGLLGNEQFF. For the CDR3, the DNA is TGTGCCAGCAGCCAAACAGGGGGCGGTTTATTGGGCAATGAGCAGTTCTTC.

The chain links TRBV11-2 to TRBJ2-7; D may be TRBD1 (6 bases). Germline CDR1 and CDR2: SGHAT and FQNNGV. The length of the CDR3 is 13 residues. The V and J ends lost 3 bases and 3 bases respectively, with 9 bases between them. The CDR3 region has the DNA TGTGCCAGCAGCTTGGCAGGGGACTACGAGCAGTACTTC. Its translation is CASSLAGDYEQYF.

This chain connects TRBV5-6 to TRBJ1-4; TRBD1 might be the D (5 bases). CDR1 and CDR2 (germline): SGHDT, YYEEEE. This CDR3 is 15 amino acids long. Trimming pared 4 bases from V and 8 bases from J, leaving 18 bases between. CDR3 in amino acids: CASSRAGQGDEKLFF. The CDR3 DNA is TGTGCCAGCAGCCGAGCGGGGCAGGGCGACGAAAAACTGTTTTTT.

J is TRBJ1-1 and V is TRBV11-2; D perhaps matches TRBD1 (6 bases). Germline CDR1 is SGHAT and CDR2 is FQNNGV. This CDR3 is 12 amino acids long. V dropped 5 bases and J dropped 3 bases, with 7 bases sitting between them. The CDR3 DNA reads as TGTGCCAGCAGCCAGGGGTACACTGAAGCTTTCTTT. Residues: CASSQGYTEAFF.

This sequence joins TRBV5-4 and TRBJ2-1; 10 nucleotides line up with TRBD2. The CDR3 totals 15 residues. Trimming removed 0 bases from V and 10 bases from J; junction bases left unmatched: 7. The V gene's germline CDR1 is SGHNT and CDR2 YYREEE (reference sequence). DNA for the CDR3: TGTGCCAGCAGCTTGGATGCTAGCGGGGGAGGGGAGCAGTTCTTC. Translation gives CASSLDASGGGEQFF.

The chain recombines TRBV3-1 (or the pseudogene TRBV3-2) with TRBJ2-1; maybe TRBD2 (7 bases). The CDR3 covers 16 residues. The V gene's germline CDR1 is LGHDT and CDR2 YNNKEL (reference sequence). V shed 0 bases and J shed 8 bases, with 17 bases lying between them. The CDR3 DNA follows: TGTGCCAGCAGCCAAGATCTAGGGGGGGCCGGGGATGAGCAGTTCTTC. This translates into CASSQDLGGAGDEQFF.